These 2 T cell receptor beta chains were sequenced from one sample in a study of T cell changes during pregnancy in multiple sclerosis. The method was immunoSEQ multiplex PCR; TCRdb's version includes in-frame clones alone and lacks a portion of them. Of about 42,000 clones detected, roughly 96% appear once; the ten largest clones hold about 1%. The sample in question was peripheral blood, obtained in the second trimester of pregnancy. The receptor source for this set is a female donor with multiple sclerosis, enrolled in a pregnancy study.

Here the CDR3 DNA reads TGCGCCAGCAGCCAAGAATCCCTGAGCTACGAGCAGTACTTC. As protein: CASSQESLSYEQYF. The V call is TRBV4-3, the J call TRBJ2-7; unclear D gene. The germline V gene encodes CDR1 LGHNA and CDR2 YSLEER. V was pared by 0 bases and J by 3 bases, with 9 bases between. CDR3 length equals 14 residues.

The genes are TRBV6-5 and TRBJ2-4; a possible D gene is TRBD1 (6 bases). Germline V gene lookup returns CDR1 MNHEY and CDR2 SVGAGI. Deletions cut 0 bases from V and 7 bases from J, with 16 bases between. The CDR3 runs 16 residues. Here the CDR3 DNA reads TGTGCCAGCAGTTACTCGTTTACAGGGACCATGAACATTCAGTACTTC. Residues: CASSYSFTGTMNIQYF.